This T cell receptor beta chain was sequenced for a study of blood T cell repertoires in COVID-19. Study in general: The cDNA or gDNA used as material had been derived from T cells, B-cell-depleted T cells, or PBMCs.

Among Cohort 3 donors, those recovered had two negative PCRs, clearance, or symptom resolution. Per the original methods: Researchers report that nucleated cell counts were estimated from reference gene primer amplification. Method: immunoSEQ multiplex PCR; TCRdb's copy keeps in-frame clones and lacks some. The DNA gave D and trimming, while V, J and clone size come from that table. The sample shows around 230,000 clones, 88% of them seen only once. CDR3 length: 16 residues. The V gene end was trimmed by 5 bases and the J gene end by 0 bases; junction bases not matched to a gene: 9. CDR1 and CDR2 from the germline V gene are LNHDA and SQIVND (reference sequence).

The receptor was derived from a woman in her twenties or thirties who had recovered from COVID-19. The sequenced sample consisted of PBMCs or T cells enriched from blood (not recorded which). The chain has TRBV19 and TRBJ2-7; 8 bases agree with TRBD1. CDR3 in amino acids: CASSSRQGANSYEQYF. DNA of the CDR3: TGTGCCAGTAGTTCCCGCCAGGGGGCCAACTCCTACGAGCAGTACTTC. The whole variable domain, filled in from reference TRBV19 and TRBJ2-7, reads DGGITQSPKYLFRKEGQNVTLSCEQNLNHDAMYWYRQDPGQGLRLIYYSQIVNDFQKGDIAEGYSVSREKKESFPLTVTSAQKNPTAFYLCASSSRQGANSYEQYFGPGTRLTVT.